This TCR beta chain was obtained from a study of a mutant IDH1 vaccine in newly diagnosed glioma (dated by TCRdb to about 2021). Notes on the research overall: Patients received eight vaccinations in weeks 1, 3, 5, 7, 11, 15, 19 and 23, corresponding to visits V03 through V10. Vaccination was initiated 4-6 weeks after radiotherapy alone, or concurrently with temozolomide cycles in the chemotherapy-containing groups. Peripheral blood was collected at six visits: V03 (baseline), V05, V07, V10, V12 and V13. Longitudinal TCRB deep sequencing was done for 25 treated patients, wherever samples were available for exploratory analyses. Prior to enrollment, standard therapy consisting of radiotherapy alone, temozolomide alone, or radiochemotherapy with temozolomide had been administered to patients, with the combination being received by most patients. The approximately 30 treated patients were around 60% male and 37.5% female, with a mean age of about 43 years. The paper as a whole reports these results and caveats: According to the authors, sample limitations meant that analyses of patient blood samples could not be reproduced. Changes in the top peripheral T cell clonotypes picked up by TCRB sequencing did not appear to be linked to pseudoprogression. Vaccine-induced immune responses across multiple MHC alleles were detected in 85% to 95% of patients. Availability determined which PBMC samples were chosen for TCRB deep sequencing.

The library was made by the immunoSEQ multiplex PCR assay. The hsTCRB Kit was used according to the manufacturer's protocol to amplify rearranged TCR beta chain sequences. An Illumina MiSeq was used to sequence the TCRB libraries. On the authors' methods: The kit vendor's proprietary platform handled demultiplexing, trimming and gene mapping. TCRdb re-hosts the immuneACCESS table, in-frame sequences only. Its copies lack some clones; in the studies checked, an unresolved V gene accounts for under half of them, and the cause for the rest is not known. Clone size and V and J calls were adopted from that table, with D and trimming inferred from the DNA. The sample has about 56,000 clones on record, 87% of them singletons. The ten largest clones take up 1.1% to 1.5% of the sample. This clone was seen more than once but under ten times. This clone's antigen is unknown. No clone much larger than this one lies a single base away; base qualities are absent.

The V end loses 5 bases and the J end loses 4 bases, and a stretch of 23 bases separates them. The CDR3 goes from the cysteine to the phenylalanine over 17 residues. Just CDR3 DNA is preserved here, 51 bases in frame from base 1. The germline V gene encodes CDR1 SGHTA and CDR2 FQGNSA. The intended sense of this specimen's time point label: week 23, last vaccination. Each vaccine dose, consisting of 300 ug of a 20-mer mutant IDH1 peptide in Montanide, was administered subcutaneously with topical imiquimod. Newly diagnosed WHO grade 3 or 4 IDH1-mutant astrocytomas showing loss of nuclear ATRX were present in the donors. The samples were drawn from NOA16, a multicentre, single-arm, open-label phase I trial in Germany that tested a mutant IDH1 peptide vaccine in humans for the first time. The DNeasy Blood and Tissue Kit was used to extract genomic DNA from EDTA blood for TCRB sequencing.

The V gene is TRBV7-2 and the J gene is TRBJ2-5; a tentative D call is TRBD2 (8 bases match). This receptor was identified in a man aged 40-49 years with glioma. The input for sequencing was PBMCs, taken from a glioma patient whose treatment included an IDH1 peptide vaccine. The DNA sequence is TGTGCCAGCAGCCCGGGGAGGGGGCGGCTAGCGGGAGAGACCCAGTACTTC. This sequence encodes CASSPGRGRLAGETQYF.